The 26 T cell receptor beta chains in this list originate from one sample, sequenced in a study of blood T cell repertoires in COVID-19. Here immunoSEQ multiplex PCR was the method, and the copy in TCRdb shows in-frame clones only, minus some. The sample shows about 110,000 clones, 88% of them seen only once. Sequencing was done on a sample of peripheral blood. The receptors were sampled from a human donor in a cohort sampled during active COVID-19.

This clone was counted a few times. The genes are TRBV28 and TRBJ1-5; weak D call: TRBD1 (6 bases). V was pared by 6 bases and J by 5 bases, with 17 bases between. The CDR3 is 15 residues long. The germline V gene encodes CDR1 MDHEN and CDR2 SYDVKM. In DNA, the CDR3 is TGTGCCAGCAGGAAGGGGGGAGGGTTCGATCAGCCCCAGCATTTT. Its protein is CASRKGGGFDQPQHF.

The chain carries TRBV30 and TRBJ1-5, with 12 bases identical to TRBD1. V lost 2 bases to trimming and J lost 0 bases; unmatched junction nucleotides: 5. The CDR3 runs to 17 residues. The germline gives CDR1 GTSNPN, CDR2 SVGIG (reference sequence). CDR3 loop: CAWSSGTGGYSNQPQHF. The CDR3, as DNA: TGTGCCTGGAGTTCCGGGACAGGGGGCTATAGCAATCAGCCCCAGCATTTT.

V usage is TRBV24-1 and J usage is TRBJ2-2; D is perhaps TRBD1 (6 bases). This CDR3 comprises 17 residues. Trimming removed 9 bases at V and 1 base at J, with 20 bases between. From germline, CDR1 is KGHDR and CDR2 SFDVKD. The CDR3 loop reads CATWGPTGSGNTGELFF. CDR3 coding DNA: TGTGCCACCTGGGGACCCACAGGGAGTGGGAACACCGGGGAGCTGTTTTTT.

J is TRBJ1-4 and V is TRBV11-2; 8 nucleotides line up with TRBD1. Looked up from germline, CDR1 is SGHAT and CDR2 is FQNNGV. This CDR3 contains 17 residues. V dropped 8 bases and J dropped 7; count of bases not matched to a gene: 18. CDR3 DNA sequence: TGTGCCAGCCACAGGGGGACGTCATCGCAACTAGGTGAAAAACTGTTTTTT. Protein product: CASHRGTSSQLGEKLFF.

The chain joins TRBV9 to TRBJ2-2; tentative D call: TRBD1 (6 bases). The CDR3 extends over 16 amino acids. V was trimmed by 6 bases and J by 0 bases, leaving 15 bases between them. CDR1 is SGDLS and CDR2 is YYNGEE in the germline V gene. The CDR3 is CASTKTGTSNTGELFF. In DNA form, the CDR3 reads TGTGCCAGCACCAAAACCGGGACATCGAACACCGGGGAGCTGTTTTTT.

This chain's CDR3 is CASSRILAGGRPDTQYF. The CDR3, as DNA: TGTGCCAGCAGCCGCATACTAGCGGGGGGCAGGCCAGATACGCAGTATTTT. This rearrangement joins TRBV4-2 to TRBJ2-3; TRBD2 aligns across 12 bases. The CDR3 sequence is 17 residues long. CDR1 and CDR2 (germline): LGHNA, YNFKEQ. V lost 4 bases, J lost 4 bases, and 9 bases stayed unmatched.

The chain links TRBV5-1 to TRBJ2-1; D perhaps matches TRBD1 (6 bases). This CDR3 spans 14 amino acids. Germline assignment: CDR1 SGHRS and CDR2 YFSETQ. Trimming took off 2 bases at V and 3 bases at J, with 9 bases between the two ends. The DNA for the CDR3 is TGCGCCAGCAGCTTAACAGGGTTCTACAATGAGCAGTTCTTC. Protein sequence: CASSLTGFYNEQFF.

The chain employs TRBV6-6 and TRBJ2-1; 10 nucleotides line up with TRBD2. The V segment lost 8 bases and the J segment 9 bases; nucleotides outside the gene matches: 13. The length of the CDR3 is 15 residues. The germline V gene encodes CDR1 MNHNY and CDR2 SVGAGI (reference sequence). The chain's CDR3 is CASLPQREGSPEQFF. The CDR3 bases are TGTGCCAGCCTCCCCCAGCGGGAGGGTTCCCCTGAGCAGTTCTTC.

The chain joins TRBV2 to TRBJ2-4; 9 bases match TRBD1. The J segment lost 8 bases and the V segment lost 4 bases, leaving 12 bases of the junction unmatched. This CDR3 has 16 residues. The germline V gene has CDR1 SNHLY and CDR2 FYNNEI. The CDR3 DNA reads TGTGCCAGCAGTGTCGATTTGGACAGGGGACAGGACATTCAGTACTTC. This sequence encodes CASSVDLDRGQDIQYF. The full variable domain, in which reference TRBV2 and TRBJ2-4 provide the parts outside the CDR3, is EPEVTQTPSHQVTQMGQEVILRCVPISNHLYFYWYRQILGQKVEFLVSFYNNEISEKSEIFDDQFSVERPDGSNFTLKIRSTKLEDSAMYFCASSVDLDRGQDIQYFGAGTRLSVL.

The CDR3 protein is CASSFSGGWYEQYF. The CDR3 coding sequence is TGCGCCAGCAGCTTCTCAGGGGGCTGGTACGAGCAGTACTTC. The rearrangement joins TRBV5-1 to TRBJ2-7; the match to TRBD1 covers 8 bases. The CDR3 is 14 residues long. With 2 bases clipped from V and 4 bases from J, the junction kept 5 bases outside the gene matches. Germline-derived CDR1 and CDR2 are SGHRS and YFSETQ.

This chain connects TRBV20-1 to TRBJ2-3; a possible D gene is TRBD2 (5 bases). V dropped 7 bases and J dropped 5 bases, with 10 bases sitting between them. CDR1 DFQATT and CDR2 SNEGSKA come from the germline V gene (reference sequence). The CDR3 has 11 amino acids. The CDR3 loop reads CSGLAGDTQYF. The CDR3 DNA follows: TGCAGTGGGCTAGCCGGAGATACGCAGTATTTT.

V and J are TRBV25-1 and TRBJ1-1, with D possibly being TRBD1 (6 bases). Deletions cut 2 bases from V and 2 bases from J, with 18 bases between. CDR1 and CDR2 (germline): MGHDK, SYGVNS. The CDR3 has 17 amino acids. The CDR3 nucleotides read TGTGCCAGCAGTGAAAGGCGGCAGGGGCCGCAAAACACTGAAGCTTTCTTT. Translating it yields CASSERRQGPQNTEAFF.

This rearrangement joins TRBV19 to TRBJ1-6, with D perhaps TRBD1 (5 bases). The CDR3 length is 13 residues. CDR1 is LNHDA, CDR2 SQIVND, per germline (reference sequence). Trimming left V 11 bases short and J 7 bases short, with 15 bases between. DNA for the CDR3: TGTGCCTCGCGTACTGGGGGGAATTCACCCCTCCACTTT. Its translation: CASRTGGNSPLHF.

The genes are TRBV5-1 and TRBJ1-2; D is undetermined. Germline V CDR1 and CDR2: SGHRS, YFSETQ. The V end was cut by 5 bases, the J end by 2 bases, with 10 bases between. The CDR3 runs 13 residues. CDR3 sequence: CASRNSGNYGYTF. The CDR3 bases are TGCGCCAGCAGAAACTCGGGGAACTATGGCTACACCTTC.

V gene TRBV11-3 combines with J gene TRBJ2-7, with 8 bases fitting TRBD1. This CDR3 region has 13 residues. Germline CDR1 SGHNT, CDR2 YENEEA. V shed 2 bases, J shed 4 bases, and the junction held 1 base outside the gene matches. The chain's CDR3 is CASSLRQGYEQYF. The CDR3 region has the DNA TGTGCCAGCAGCTTAAGACAGGGGTACGAGCAGTACTTC.

The gene calls are TRBV6-5 and TRBJ2-6; maybe TRBD1 (6 bases). V was pared by 2 bases and J by 0 bases, with 8 bases between. CDR1 and CDR2 from the germline V gene are MNHEY and SVGAGI. CDR3 length equals 16 residues. The CDR3 DNA reads TGTGCCAGCAGTTACGGACAGTACTCTGGGGCCAACGTCCTGACTTTC. Its translation: CASSYGQYSGANVLTF.

This clone was observed once. The chain has TRBV6-1 and TRBJ1-1; D might be TRBD1 (6 bases). The CDR3 is made up of 17 amino acids. Germline CDR1 and CDR2: MNHNS and SASEGT. V was pared by 0 bases and J by 4 bases, with 18 bases between. The CDR3 nucleotides are TGTGCCAGCAGTGAAGCCCCGGGGGGCGGGGGTGGCACTGAAGCTTTCTTT. Its translation is CASSEAPGGGGGTEAFF.

This chain uses TRBV3-1 (or the pseudogene TRBV3-2) with TRBJ1-1; 10 bases map to TRBD1. This CDR3 comprises 14 residues. Germline values: CDR1 LGHDT, CDR2 YNNKEL (reference sequence). Losses at the gene ends were 4 bases for V and 6 bases for J; bases not matched to a gene: 5. The CDR3 spells CASSRTGGIAEAFF. The CDR3 region has the DNA TGTGCCAGCAGCCGGACAGGGGGGATCGCTGAAGCTTTCTTT.

V usage is TRBV11-2 and J usage is TRBJ1-3; TRBD1 is a possible D gene (6 bases). The CDR3 consists of 16 residues. Germline loops: CDR1 SGHAT, CDR2 FQNNGV. V was clipped by 2 bases and J by 5 bases, with 16 bases between them. DNA of the CDR3: TGTGCCAGCAGCTTATTATTGGACAGCCGCCGAAACACCATATATTTT. It yields the protein CASSLLLDSRRNTIYF. The full variable domain, rest sourced from reference TRBV11-2 and TRBJ1-3, is EAGVAQSPRYKIIEKRQSVAFWCNPISGHATLYWYQQILGQGPKLLIQFQNNGVVDDSQLPKDRFSAERLKGVDSTLKIQPAKLEDSAVYLCASSLLLDSRRNTIYFGEGSWLTVV.

This chain links TRBV19 with TRBJ2-1; 10 positions agree with TRBD2. In germline, CDR1 is LNHDA, CDR2 SQIVND (reference sequence). The CDR3 consists of 15 residues. J was trimmed by 5 bases and V by 3 bases; bases with no gene match: 4. The CDR3 coding sequence is TGTGCCAGTAGTATGGGCCTAGCGGGGGACAATGAGCAGTTCTTC. It encodes CASSMGLAGDNEQFF. Full variable domain (missing parts from reference TRBV19 and TRBJ2-1): DGGITQSPKYLFRKEGQNVTLSCEQNLNHDAMYWYRQDPGQGLRLIYYSQIVNDFQKGDIAEGYSVSREKKESFPLTVTSAQKNPTAFYLCASSMGLAGDNEQFFGPGTRLTVL.

V is TRBV10-3 and J is TRBJ1-1; D not certain. This CDR3 comprises 17 residues. Trimming took off 6 bases at V and 0 bases at J, with 20 bases between the two ends. Germline assignment: CDR1 ENHRY and CDR2 SYGVKD. The CDR3 here is CAIREVQASPMNTEAFF. CDR3 DNA: TGTGCCATCAGGGAGGTGCAGGCCTCTCCCATGAACACTGAAGCTTTCTTT.

This clone was seen only once. The chain carries TRBV7-2 and TRBJ1-2; 7 positions match TRBD1. The CDR3 sequence is 13 residues long. V was pared by 2 bases and J by 7 bases, with 4 bases of the junction left unmatched. CDR1 is SGHTA, CDR2 FQGNSA, per germline. DNA of the CDR3: TGTGCCAGCAGCTTACAAGGGGGCATTGGCTACACCTTC. It is translated as CASSLQGGIGYTF.

The chain links TRBV30 to TRBJ2-1, with 9 bases lining up with TRBD2. CDR3 size: 13 residues. Losses at the gene ends were 0 bases for V and 12 bases for J; bases not matched to a gene: 6. Germline-derived CDR1 and CDR2 are GTSNPN and SVGIG (reference sequence). The CDR3 is CAWSVREREAQFF. The DNA for the CDR3 is TGTGCCTGGAGTGTACGGGAGCGGGAGGCGCAGTTCTTC.

The chain has TRBV27 and TRBJ1-5, with D unclear. Between the trimmed V and J ends, which lost 6 bases and 3 bases, there was a span of 12 bases. This CDR3 is built from 14 residues. Germline assignment: CDR1 MNHEY and CDR2 SMNVEV (reference sequence). CDR3 protein: CASRFGNSNQPQHF. The CDR3 bases are TGTGCCAGCAGGTTCGGGAACTCCAATCAGCCCCAGCATTTT.

This chain uses TRBV4-1 with TRBJ2-5; TRBD2 aligns across 8 bases. The CDR3 totals 16 residues. CDR1 is MGHRA, CDR2 YSYEKL, per germline. V dropped 0 bases and J dropped 3; count of bases not matched to a gene: 6. The DNA of the CDR3 is TGCGCCAGCAGCCAAGACGGTACTAGCGGAGAAGAGACCCAGTACTTC. Protein: CASSQDGTSGEETQYF.

This CDR3 is CSVGGGAEHYGYTF. The CDR3, as DNA: TGCAGCGTTGGCGGGGGCGCGGAGCACTATGGCTACACCTTC. This chain uses TRBV29-1 with TRBJ1-2, with D possibly TRBD1 on 6 matching bases. V lost 4 bases to trimming and J lost 3 bases, with 15 bases between them. Germline CDR1 and CDR2: SQVTM and ANQGSEA. The CDR3 extends over 14 amino acids. Full variable domain (missing parts from reference TRBV29-1 and TRBJ1-2): SAVISQKPSRDICQRGTSLTIQCQVDSQVTMMFWYRQQPGQSLTLIATANQGSEATYESGFVIDKFPISRPNLTFSTLTVSNMSPEDSSIYLCSVGGGAEHYGYTFGSGTRLTVV.